This T cell receptor beta chain appears in the sequencing data of a study of control samples from healthy donors and cancer patients. Data came from immunoSEQ multiplex PCR; TCRdb stores just in-frame clones and leaves some out. The table records about 130,000 clones, about 93% of them present only once. Sequencing was performed on PBMCs. This clonotype originated in a man aged 50 or older with head and neck cancer.

This CDR3 reads CASSPPFAGFDYNEQFF. CDR3 nucleotide sequence: TGTGCCAGCAGTCCCCCATTTGCAGGCTTTGATTACAATGAGCAGTTCTTC. The V call is TRBV28, the J call TRBJ2-1; D not resolved. V was trimmed by 5 bases and J by 4 bases, leaving 21 bases between them. The germline V gene encodes CDR1 MDHEN and CDR2 SYDVKM. This CDR3 comprises 17 residues.